The 10 T cell receptor beta chains in this list originate from one sample, sequenced in a study of blood T cell repertoires in COVID-19. Measured with immunoSEQ multiplex PCR; TCRdb has only the in-frame clones, and not every one. The sample records about 42,000 clones, roughly 81% being singletons. Specimen: peripheral blood. These receptors all stem from a woman aged 70-85 years with acute or convalescent COVID-19.

This clone was detected only a few times. This rearrangement joins TRBV4-2 to TRBJ2-6; tentative D call: TRBD2 (5 bases). The CDR3 is 16 amino acids. Between the trimmed V and J ends, which lost 1 base and 1 base, there was a span of 8 bases. Germline lookup yields CDR1 LGHNA and CDR2 YNFKEQ. CDR3 region: CASSQAGSSGANVLTF. The CDR3 nucleotides are TGTGCCAGCAGCCAAGCGGGAAGTTCTGGGGCCAACGTCCTGACTTTC.

The table lists this clone with a count of one. The J gene is TRBJ2-3, the V gene TRBV10-3; TRBD2 matches 14 bases. J lost 0 bases, V lost 0 bases, and 8 bases had no gene match. Germline V gene lookup returns CDR1 ENHRY and CDR2 SYGVKD. This CDR3 is 20 amino acids long. The CDR3 loop reads CAISESPGLAGDSSTDTQYF. The CDR3 DNA follows: TGTGCCATCAGTGAGTCGCCGGGACTAGCGGGGGACTCTAGCACAGATACGCAGTATTTT.

This clone was observed a single time. The gene calls are TRBV9 and TRBJ2-1, with D possibly TRBD2 on 7 matching bases. The CDR3 is 15 amino acids. V dropped 0 bases and J dropped 4 bases, with 11 bases sitting between them. Germline CDR1 reads SGDLS; CDR2 reads YYNGEE. CDR3 loop: CASSVGGGVYNEQFF. Written as DNA, the CDR3 is TGTGCCAGCAGCGTAGGAGGGGGGGTATACAATGAGCAGTTCTTC.

V usage is TRBV6-5 and J usage is TRBJ1-5, with a possible D match to TRBD1 (6 bases). Germline V gene sequence: CDR1 MNHEY, CDR2 SVGAGI. The CDR3 runs 13 residues. Trimming left V 6 bases short and J 7 bases short, with 13 bases between. CDR3 DNA: TGTGCCAGCAGCCGGTACAGGGACCAGCCCCAGCATTTT. It encodes CASSRYRDQPQHF.

The gene calls are TRBV15 and TRBJ2-7; 9 bases map to TRBD2. Germline CDR1 reads LNHNV; CDR2 reads YYDKDF (reference sequence). Trimming cost V 1 base and J 3 bases; bases outside gene matches: 4. The CDR3 contains 15 residues. The DNA for the CDR3 is TGTGCCACCAGCAGAGGCCAAGCGGGAGGCTACGAGCAGTACTTC. It codes for CATSRGQAGGYEQYF. The complete variable domain, with remaining parts taken from reference TRBV15 and TRBJ2-7, reads DAMVIQNPRYQVTQFGKPVTLSCSQTLNHNVMYWYQQKSSQAPKLLFHYYDKDFNNEADTPDNFQSRRPNTSFCFLDIRSPGLGDTAMYLCATSRGQAGGYEQYFGPGTRLTVT.

The chain carries TRBV2 and TRBJ1-4, with 8 nucleotides matching TRBD1. This CDR3 comprises 14 residues. Germline assignment: CDR1 SNHLY and CDR2 FYNNEI. Trimming cost V 8 bases and J 6 bases; bases outside gene matches: 8. The CDR3 sequence: CASGPGQVDEKLFF. For the CDR3, the DNA is TGTGCCAGCGGACCGGGACAGGTGGATGAAAAACTGTTTTTT.

J is TRBJ1-2 and V is TRBV24-1, with 8 positions matching TRBD1. The CDR3 runs to 14 residues. CDR1 and CDR2 from the germline V gene are KGHDR and SFDVKD. V shed 2 bases, J shed 5 bases, and the junction held 3 bases outside the gene matches. CDR3 sequence reads: CATSDSGQGYGYTF. CDR3 nucleotides: TGTGCCACCAGTGATTCCGGACAGGGTTATGGCTACACCTTC.

CDR3 protein: CASSELGSGSSEQFF. The CDR3 coding sequence is TGTGCCAGCAGTGAATTGGGTAGCGGGAGTAGTGAGCAGTTCTTC. This chain joins TRBV25-1 and TRBJ2-1; 9 nucleotides match TRBD2. V shed 1 base and J 9 bases; nucleotides not matched to a gene: 7. The CDR3 runs 15 residues. CDR1 and CDR2 from the germline V gene are MGHDK and SYGVNS.

The sample holds one count of this clone. This sequence joins TRBV5-1 and TRBJ1-2, with D maybe TRBD1 (5 bases). The V gene's germline CDR1 is SGHRS and CDR2 YFSETQ. The CDR3 totals 14 residues. Trimming shortened V by 2 bases and J by 5 bases, and 13 bases separated the two germline ends. The CDR3 nucleotides are TGCGCCAGCAGCTTAATCCCGGGGGTTTATGGCTACACCTTC. Translated, it gives CASSLIPGVYGYTF.

The genes are TRBV2 and TRBJ2-1, with TRBD2 identical over 11 bases. This CDR3 has 15 residues. Germline V gene lookup returns CDR1 SNHLY and CDR2 FYNNEI. The J segment lost 7 bases and the V segment lost 5 bases, leaving 7 bases of the junction unmatched. The CDR3 loop reads CASSSSGRLTNEQFF. For the CDR3, the DNA is TGTGCCAGCAGTTCTAGCGGGAGGTTAACGAATGAGCAGTTCTTC.